This entry is about one T cell receptor (beta chain). This clonotype was picked up many times. Its antigen is not yet known. No qualities accompany the bases; no much larger clone lies one base away. The sample originates from a study of CD8 T cells in ankylosing spondylitis (dated by TCRdb to about 2017). With regard to the full study: T cell receptor beta repertoires were profiled in healthy donors and ankylosing spondylitis patients so that disease-linked TCR variants could be found. Peripheral blood was sampled, and synovial fluid was additionally collected from ankylosing spondylitis patients. In total, the full study cohort was made up of 95 to 110 healthy donors and more than 20 ankylosing spondylitis patients. Overall results and qualifications from the work: The disease-linked clones were reported as significantly enriched in matched synovial fluid samples from ankylosing spondylitis patients. Blood from ankylosing spondylitis patients appeared to be characterized by a TCR beta motif made up of 8 or 9 highly homologous amino acid variants. Some TCR beta motif variants had previously been reported in synovial fluid and blood of reactive arthritis patients, which suggested common disease-initiation mechanisms. The disease-linked clones showed a CD8+ phenotype and occurred at relatively low frequencies in peripheral blood.

V and J lose 6 bases and 9 bases, and a span of 9 bases separates them. There are 11 amino acids in the CDR3, from cysteine to phenylalanine inclusive. Just CDR3 DNA is preserved here, 33 bases in frame from base 1. The germline V gene (reference sequence) supplies CDR1 MNHNY and CDR2 SVGAGI. The listed sequencing device is Illumina HiSeq 2500. TCR beta libraries were prepared by quantitative 5'-RACE with molecular barcodes. The study's own analysis went as follows. A new computational method, built on a probabilistic model of VDJ rearrangement, was used to identify disease-linked TCR variants. TCRdb redid the processing of the public reads, applying fastp at Q25 and MiXCR, and retained in-frame beta chains. Here each entry gathers all rows of one CDR3 protein and keeps the most common genes and DNA. TCRdb, rather than the study authors, made the V and J calls. The sample table contains fewer than 550,000 distinct CDR3 sequences; only one count was recorded for about 5.4% of them. Jointly, the top ten make up around 3.4% of the sample.

The sequence derives from a male donor with ankylosing spondylitis. The rearranged chain carries TRBV6-6 and TRBJ1-5; no D gene can be assigned with confidence. Sequenced sample: blood, either unsorted or a sorted T cell fraction (not recorded which). For the CDR3, the sequence is CASSRSGPQHF. The DNA sequence is as follows: TGTGCCAGCAGCCGGTCTGGGCCCCAGCATTTT.